This T cell receptor (beta chain) was recovered during a study of blood T cell repertoires in COVID-19. Using immunoSEQ multiplex PCR, the repertoire was profiled, and TCRdb retains in-frame clones only, with some absent. The sample lists about 210,000 clones, 70% to 90% occurring once. As to this clone: Other nucleotide sequences in the sample specify the same CDR3.

In germline, CDR1 is MDHEN, CDR2 SYDVKM. The V and J ends lost 4 bases and 5 bases respectively, with 8 bases between them. The CDR3 loop spans 12 amino acids. Sequenced input: peripheral blood. The sequence derives from a human donor in a cohort sampled during active COVID-19. J is TRBJ1-2 and V is TRBV28; the D gene is possibly TRBD1 (5 bases). CDR3: CASSYRGYGYTF. For the CDR3, the DNA is TGTGCCAGCAGTTATCGGGGGTATGGCTACACCTTC.